This passage covers 19 T cell receptor beta chains from one sample sequenced in a study of T-cell memory formation after mild COVID-19 listed by TCRdb under 2021. The library came from 5' RACE. TCRdb names Illumina NovaSeq 6000 as the instrument used. TCRdb redid the processing of the public reads, applying fastp at Q25 and MiXCR, and retained in-frame beta chains. Each CDR3 protein gets just one entry, which takes the most common genes and DNA from the rows behind it. Counted in this sample were 100,000 to 150,000 distinct CDR3 sequences; 15% to 20% of them appeared once. Roughly 5% of the sample is in the top ten clones. Sequenced material: PBMCs or a T cell subset sorted from them (not recorded which). These receptors originate from a man between 18 and 35 years old who had mild COVID-19 (a few samples of this study predate the infection). The sample titles of this study are shuffled in the database, so cell type and time point are left out; the donor was told from shared clones.

The chain recombines TRBV7-6 with TRBJ2-7; D gene uncertain. The CDR3 sequence is 15 residues long. The V end lost 1 base, the J end lost 2 bases, and 12 bases lay between the germline ends. The germline V gene has CDR1 SGHVS and CDR2 FNYEAQ. For the CDR3, the DNA is TGTGCCAGCAGCTTAGGAGGAAGTGGCGCCTACGAGCAGTACTTC. This gives the protein CASSLGGSGAYEQYF.

The rearrangement links TRBV20-1 to TRBJ1-2; D perhaps matches TRBD1 (6 bases). The V gene's germline CDR1 is DFQATT and CDR2 SNEGSKA (reference sequence). The CDR3 is made up of 15 amino acids. V lost 3 bases, J lost 4 bases, and 18 bases lay in between. DNA of the CDR3: TGCAGTGCTAGCCCAGGGGACCGATGGTCCTATGGCTACACCTTC. It translates to CSASPGDRWSYGYTF.

V usage is TRBV18 and J usage is TRBJ2-5, with D hard to call. Germline V gene lookup returns CDR1 KGHSH and CDR2 LQKENI. This CDR3 region has 13 residues. The V and J ends lost 2 bases and 2 bases respectively, with 6 bases between them. CDR3 residues: CASSPLAQETQYF. The DNA of the CDR3 is TGTGCCAGCTCACCATTGGCACAAGAGACCCAGTACTTC. Drawing the rest from reference TRBV18 and TRBJ2-5, the complete variable domain is NAGVMQNPRHLVRRRGQEARLRCSPMKGHSHVYWYRQLPEEGLKFMVYLQKENIIDESGMPKERFSAEFPKEGPSILRIQQVVRGDSAAYFCASSPLAQETQYFGPGTRLLVL.

The chain employs TRBV20-1 and TRBJ1-5; D may be TRBD1 (6 bases). The CDR3 runs to 15 residues. V was cut by 3 bases and J by 4 bases, with 16 bases left in between. Per the germline V gene, CDR1 is DFQATT and CDR2 is SNEGSKA (reference sequence). The CDR3: CSARAGVSLNQPQHF. The CDR3 DNA reads TGCAGTGCTAGGGCAGGGGTCTCGTTGAATCAGCCCCAGCATTTT.

This clonotype showed up many times. DNA for the CDR3: TGCGCCAGCAGCTTGTCCGGGACAGGGGCAGATACGCAGTATTTT. It codes for CASSLSGTGADTQYF. The chain uses TRBV5-1 and TRBJ2-3, with 10 bases matching TRBD1. The junction had 3 bases not matched to a gene; V was cut back by 1 base and J by 4 bases. This CDR3 spans 15 amino acids. Germline lookup yields CDR1 SGHRS and CDR2 YFSETQ.

The table lists this clonotype with a few counts. The chain employs TRBV6-1 and TRBJ1-2; TRBD1 matches at 8 bases. J lost 3 bases, V lost 3 bases, and 6 bases had no gene match. Germline CDR1 is MNHNS and CDR2 is SASEGT. This CDR3 contains 15 residues. The DNA for the CDR3 is TGTGCCAGCAGTGAGTACGGACAGGGTGACTATGGCTACACCTTC. This sequence encodes CASSEYGQGDYGYTF.

This clonotype appeared many times. The V call is TRBV4-2, the J call TRBJ2-3, with D possibly being TRBD1 or TRBD2 (5 bases each). The CDR3 is made up of 16 amino acids. Trimming removed 0 bases at V and 0 bases at J, with 10 bases between. The germline V gene encodes CDR1 LGHNA and CDR2 YNFKEQ. CDR3 DNA sequence: TGTGCCAGCAGCCAAGAGGGACGGTCTAGCACAGATACGCAGTATTTT. This gives the protein CASSQEGRSSTDTQYF.

The chain employs TRBV9 and TRBJ1-6; D unclear. Trimming left V 2 bases short and J 6 bases short, with 12 bases between. Germline V gene sequence: CDR1 SGDLS, CDR2 YYNGEE. This CDR3 is built from 15 residues. The CDR3 sequence: CASSVSGLSNSPLHF. For the CDR3, the DNA is TGTGCCAGCAGCGTCAGCGGACTGAGTAATTCACCCCTCCACTTT.

This clonotype was recorded a few times. The junction departs from the called germline gene at one end, perhaps through a read error. V usage is TRBV5-5 and J usage is TRBJ2-1; possible D gene TRBD2, 5 bases. The V gene's germline CDR1 is SGHKS and CDR2 YYEKEE (reference sequence). The CDR3 length is 11 residues. This CDR3 reads CASSLVGVAFF. CDR3 bases: TGTGCCAGCAGTTTGGTCGGGGTTGCCTTCTTC.

This chain connects TRBV5-4 to TRBJ2-7; a possible D gene is TRBD1 (5 bases). The CDR3 runs to 16 residues. Trimming pared 4 bases from V and 5 bases from J, leaving 22 bases between. Germline-derived CDR1 and CDR2 are SGHNT and YYREEE (reference sequence). CDR3 loop: CASSLPHAGKTHEQYF. CDR3 sequence (DNA): TGTGCCAGCAGCCTCCCCCACGCAGGGAAAACCCACGAGCAGTACTTC.

This clonotype has just a few counts. The gene calls are TRBV7-2 and TRBJ2-3, with TRBD2 matching 15 bases. Germline values: CDR1 SGHTA, CDR2 FQGNSA. V dropped 5 bases and J dropped 4; count of bases not matched to a gene: 7. This CDR3 contains 17 residues. The CDR3 loop reads CASSRTSGGAGADTQYF. CDR3 bases: TGTGCCAGCAGCCGGACTAGCGGGGGGGCGGGGGCAGATACGCAGTATTTT.

The genes are TRBV11-2 and TRBJ1-2; D not certain. Germline assignment: CDR1 SGHAT and CDR2 FQNNGV. The CDR3 runs 13 residues. V lost 5 bases and J lost 5, with 12 bases in between. The DNA for the CDR3 is TGTGCCAGCAGCGACGACGGGCTGTATGGCTACACCTTC. Amino acid sequence: CASSDDGLYGYTF.

The gene calls are TRBV5-1 and TRBJ2-3; D might be TRBD2 (7 bases). Trimming removed 1 base at V and 8 bases at J, with 23 bases between. The CDR3 is 17 amino acids. CDR1 is SGHRS and CDR2 is YFSETQ in the germline V gene. In DNA form, the CDR3 reads TGCGCCAGCAGCTTGTCGGTCCCGGGGGGCCCCGCAGGTACGCAGTATTTT. Its translation is CASSLSVPGGPAGTQYF.

The chain employs TRBV10-3 and TRBJ1-2; D gene ambiguous. V shed 8 bases and J shed 8 bases, with 6 bases lying between them. CDR3 length: 9 amino acids. Germline assignment: CDR1 ENHRY and CDR2 SYGVKD. The CDR3 DNA follows: TGTGCCATCCGAAGGGGCTACACCTTC. Translating gives CAIRRGYTF.

This clonotype was picked up a small number of times. The V call is TRBV10-3, the J call TRBJ2-5; D gene ambiguous. Germline loops: CDR1 ENHRY, CDR2 SYGVKD. The CDR3 is 12 amino acids. Trimming left V 2 bases short and J 3 bases short, with 4 bases between. For the CDR3, the DNA is TGTGCCATCAGTGAGAGGGAAGAGACCCAGTACTTC. This sequence encodes CAISEREETQYF.

The rearrangement uses TRBV5-1 and TRBJ2-7, with 14 bases matching TRBD2. The CDR3 has 15 residues. CDR1 is SGHRS and CDR2 is YFSETQ in the germline V gene. The V and J ends lost 3 bases and 5 bases, in that order; junction bases with no gene match: 4. Here the CDR3 DNA reads TGCGCCAGCAGCTGGACTAGCGGGGGGTCCCACGAGCAGTACTTC. It is translated as CASSWTSGGSHEQYF.

The J gene is TRBJ2-1, the V gene TRBV7-9; 9 nucleotides match TRBD1. The CDR3 contains 15 residues. The germline gives CDR1 SEHNR, CDR2 FQNEAQ (reference sequence). Trimming removed 6 bases from V and 4 bases from J; junction bases left unmatched: 7. The CDR3 here is CASSAPGQGYNEQFF. The CDR3 DNA reads TGTGCCAGCAGTGCTCCGGGACAGGGTTACAATGAGCAGTTCTTC.

The V call is TRBV6-1, the J call TRBJ1-5; D uncertain. Germline assignment: CDR1 MNHNS and CDR2 SASEGT. V shed 7 bases and J shed 3 bases, with 16 bases lying between them. This CDR3 has 15 residues. The CDR3 is CASTPRADPNQPQHF. The DNA for the CDR3 is TGTGCCAGCACCCCCCGGGCCGACCCCAATCAGCCCCAGCATTTT.

The chain carries TRBV10-2 and TRBJ1-1; 10 nucleotides line up with TRBD1. Germline V gene lookup returns CDR1 WSHSY and CDR2 SAAADI. This CDR3 is 15 amino acids long. The junction had 14 bases not matched to a gene; V was cut back by 6 bases and J by 10 bases. The CDR3, as DNA: TGCGCCAGCAGGGATACCGGGACAGGGGTACCCGCAGCTTTCTTT. Its protein product is CASRDTGTGVPAAFF.